This TCR beta chain was sequenced during a study of blood T cells in healthy people across ages. The second PCR ran about 7 to 12 cycles with a sample-barcoded 5' primer and J-beta primers. TCRdb independently ran MiXCR on the 5' RACE reads; one entry per CDR3 protein. The top ten hold around 9.6% of the sample, which has about 840,000 distinct CDR3 sequences, roughly 28% seen once. The CDR3 contains 14 residues. Germline CDR1 and CDR2: SEHNR and FQNEAQ (reference sequence). As regards this clonotype: One end of the junction fails to match germline, which may point to a read error.

The same sample was also used in a study of T cells of mothers and their children.

V is TRBV7-9 and J is TRBJ2-1; D unclear. This TCR was recovered from a woman aged 40 to 55 in good health. The sequenced sample consisted of blood. DNA for the CDR3: TGTGCCGGCAGCTTTGGGCAGGAGAACAATGAGCAGTTCTTC. Translated, it gives CAGSFGQENNEQFF.